The present T cell receptor beta chain was sequenced within a study of T cell repertoires in cytomegalovirus infection. Turning to the study itself: Through public TCR beta signatures, both CMV infection and matching HLA type were indicated. Study observations and caveats: Within the response measured ex vivo, HLA-C-restricted CMV-specific TCR beta clonotypes were dominant.

Only a few counts were recorded for this clonotype. Its antigen is as yet unknown. MiXCR was run by TCRdb on the reads, yielding one entry per CDR3 protein. The sample has about 60,000 distinct CDR3 sequences, about a third seen once. Germline CDR1 and CDR2: DFQATT and SNEGSKA (reference sequence). Trimming took off 2 bases at V and 1 base at J, with 8 bases between the two ends. The CDR3 length is 13 residues. J is TRBJ2-5 and V is TRBV20-1; D uncertain. Sequenced sample: PBMCs, sequenced either directly or after in vitro stimulation (not recorded which). This TCR came from a human donor in good health (CMV status not recorded). Some clones in this sample may be carry-over from other donors' samples. DNA for the CDR3: TGCAGTGCTAGAAGAAGCGTCCAAGAGACCCAGTACTTC. Its protein product is CSARRSVQETQYF.